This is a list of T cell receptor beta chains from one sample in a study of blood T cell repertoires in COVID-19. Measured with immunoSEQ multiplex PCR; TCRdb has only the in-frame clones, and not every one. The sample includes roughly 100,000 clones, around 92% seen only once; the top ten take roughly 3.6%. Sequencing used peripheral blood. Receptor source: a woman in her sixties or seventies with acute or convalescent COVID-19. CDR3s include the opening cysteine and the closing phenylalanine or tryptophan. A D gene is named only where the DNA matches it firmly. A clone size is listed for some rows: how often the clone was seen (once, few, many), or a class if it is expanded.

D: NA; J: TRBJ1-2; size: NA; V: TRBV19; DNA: TGTGCCAGCGGGCGGGGTGGAGAGAACTATGGCTACACCTTC; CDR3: CASGRGGENYGYTF
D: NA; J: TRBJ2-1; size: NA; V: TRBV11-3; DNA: TGTGCCAGCAGCCCCCAAGGTCGAGCGATGAATGAGCAGTTCTTC; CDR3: CASSPQGRAMNEQFF
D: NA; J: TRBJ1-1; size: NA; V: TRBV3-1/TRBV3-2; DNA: TGTGCCAGCAGCCAAGGAATTCTGGTCAGAAACACTGAAGCTTTCTTT; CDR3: CASSQGILVRNTEAFF
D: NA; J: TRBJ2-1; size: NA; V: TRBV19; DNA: TGTGCCAGTAGCAACAGGGCATATGAGCAGTTCTTC; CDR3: CASSNRAYEQFF
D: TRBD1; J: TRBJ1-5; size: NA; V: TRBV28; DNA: TGTGCCAGCAGTCCTATTGCGGGACAGGGGGCACAGCCCCAGCATTTT; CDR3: CASSPIAGQGAQPQHF
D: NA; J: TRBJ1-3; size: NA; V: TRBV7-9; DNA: TGTGCCAGCAGCCCGGACTTCGCCTCTGGAAACACCATATATTTT; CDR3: CASSPDFASGNTIYF
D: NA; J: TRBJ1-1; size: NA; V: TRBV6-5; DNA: TGTGCCAGCAGTTACGGAGGCGATTTCTTTCATTTT; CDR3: CASSYGGDFFHF
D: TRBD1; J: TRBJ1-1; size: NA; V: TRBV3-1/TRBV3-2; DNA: TGTGCCAGCAGCCTCTACAGGGGTCTGAACACTGAAGCTTTCTTT; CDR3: CASSLYRGLNTEAFF
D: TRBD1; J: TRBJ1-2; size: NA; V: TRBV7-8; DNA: TGTGCCAGCAGCCCAGGGGGTGGCGGCTACACCTTC; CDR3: CASSPGGGGYTF
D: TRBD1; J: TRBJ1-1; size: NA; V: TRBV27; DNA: TGTGCCAGCAGTTTATACAGGGGAACTGAAGCTTTCTTT; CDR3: CASSLYRGTEAFF
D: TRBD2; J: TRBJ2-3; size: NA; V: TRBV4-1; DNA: TGCGCCAGCAGCCGCATAGCGGGGGGCGGGACAGATACGCAGTATTTT; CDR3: CASSRIAGGGTDTQYF
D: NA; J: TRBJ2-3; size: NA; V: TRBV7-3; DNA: TGTGCCAGCAGCCCCCGGGGGGATACGCAGTATTTT; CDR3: CASSPRGDTQYF
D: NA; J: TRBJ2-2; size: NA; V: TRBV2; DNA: TGTGCCAGCAGTGATGGCCCGGTAGGGGCCGGGGAGCTGTTTTTT; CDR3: CASSDGPVGAGELFF
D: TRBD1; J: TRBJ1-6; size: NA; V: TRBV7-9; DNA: TGTGCCAGCAGCTTAGCGTCGGGACAGGGGAATTCACCCCTCCACTTT; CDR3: CASSLASGQGNSPLHF
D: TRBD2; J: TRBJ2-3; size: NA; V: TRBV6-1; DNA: TGTGCCAGCAGTGCAACATACCCACCTAGCGGGAGGTTGGAAGATACGCAGTATTTT; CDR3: CASSATYPPSGRLEDTQYF
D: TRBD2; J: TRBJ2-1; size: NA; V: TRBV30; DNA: TGTGCCTGGAGGAGCCTAGCGGGTTTGAGCTCCTACAATGAGCAGTTCTTC; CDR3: CAWRSLAGLSSYNEQFF
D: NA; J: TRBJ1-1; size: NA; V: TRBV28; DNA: TGTGCCAGCGATAGTCAGGGGTATGAAGCTTTCTTT; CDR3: CASDSQGYEAFF
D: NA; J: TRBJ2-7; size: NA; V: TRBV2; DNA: TGTGCCACCCACCCCGGGACACCGGCCTACGAGCAGTACTTC; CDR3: CATHPGTPAYEQYF
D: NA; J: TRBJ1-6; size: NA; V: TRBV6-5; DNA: TGTGCCAGCAGTTACTGGGGGGGCAACCCTAATTCACCCCTCCACTTT; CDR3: CASSYWGGNPNSPLHF
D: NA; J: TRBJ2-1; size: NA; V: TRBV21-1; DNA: TGTGCCAGCGGGGACAGGAACATCTACAATGAGCAGTTCTTC; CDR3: CASGDRNIYNEQFF
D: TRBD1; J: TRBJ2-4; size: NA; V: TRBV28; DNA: TGTGCCAGCAGTCCATGGACAGGGAGCATTCAGTACTTC; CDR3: CASSPWTGSIQYF
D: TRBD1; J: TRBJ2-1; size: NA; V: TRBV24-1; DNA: TGTGCCACCAGTGATTCCGGCCCGGGACAGGGGTATGAGCAGTTCTTC; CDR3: CATSDSGPGQGYEQFF
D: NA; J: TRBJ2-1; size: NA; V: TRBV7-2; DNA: TGTGCCAGCAGCCCCCGTGGGAGTTGGCGGTTCTTC; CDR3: CASSPRGSWRFF
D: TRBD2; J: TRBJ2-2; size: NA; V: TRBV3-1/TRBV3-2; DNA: TGTGCCAGCAGCCTTTGGACTAGCGGGAGGTCCGGGGAGCTGTTTTTT; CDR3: CASSLWTSGRSGELFF
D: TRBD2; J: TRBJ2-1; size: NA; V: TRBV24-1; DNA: TGTGCCACCAGTGGAGTGAGCGGGGTTTCCTACAATGAGCAGTTCTTC; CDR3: CATSGVSGVSYNEQFF
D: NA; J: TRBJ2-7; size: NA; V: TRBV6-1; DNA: TGTGCCAGCAGTGAAGAAAAACTAGAAACTTTAGCCTACGAGCAGTACTTC; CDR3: CASSEEKLETLAYEQYF
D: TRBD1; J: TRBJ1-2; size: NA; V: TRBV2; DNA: TGTGCCAGCAGTGGACAGGGTGGCGGCTACACCTTC; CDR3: CASSGQGGGYTF
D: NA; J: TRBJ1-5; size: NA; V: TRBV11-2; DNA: TGTGCCAGCAGCTCCCGGGGTTTCATCCAGCATTTT; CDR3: CASSSRGFIQHF
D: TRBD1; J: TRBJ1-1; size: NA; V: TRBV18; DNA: TGTGCCAGCTCACCACCGACAGGGGCGAGGACTGAAGCTTTCTTT; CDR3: CASSPPTGARTEAFF
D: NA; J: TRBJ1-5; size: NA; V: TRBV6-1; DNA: TGTGCCAGCAGTGCGTCGGTTACCGGGCCCGGGAGGGCCAGCAATCAGCCCCAGCATTTT; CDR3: CASSASVTGPGRASNQPQHF
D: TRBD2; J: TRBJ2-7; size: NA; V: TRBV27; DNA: TGTGCCAGCAGTTTAGGGGGGGTCTACGAGCAGTACTTC; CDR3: CASSLGGVYEQYF
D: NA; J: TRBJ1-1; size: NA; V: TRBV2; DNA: TGTGCCAGCGAACAGCTCACTGAAGCTTTCTTT; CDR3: CASEQLTEAFF
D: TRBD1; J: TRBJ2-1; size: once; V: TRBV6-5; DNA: TGTGCCAGCACCGGGACAGGGGGAGGCAATGAGCAGTTCTTC; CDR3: CASTGTGGGNEQFF
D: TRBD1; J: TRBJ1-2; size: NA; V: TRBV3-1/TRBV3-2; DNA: TGTGCCAGCGGGACAGGGCAAAACTATGGCTACACCTTC; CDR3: CASGTGQNYGYTF
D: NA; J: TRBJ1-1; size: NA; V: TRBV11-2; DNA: TGTGCCAGCAGCTTTGAAAGGACAGTTGAAGCTTTCTTT; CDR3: CASSFERTVEAFF
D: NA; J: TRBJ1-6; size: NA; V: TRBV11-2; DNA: TGTGCCAGCAGCTTAACGGGGGGCTCCTATAATTCACCCCTCCACTTT; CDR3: CASSLTGGSYNSPLHF
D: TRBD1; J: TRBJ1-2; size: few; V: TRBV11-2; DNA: TGTGCCAGCAGCCCAAGACAGGGAGGCAACTATGGCTACACCTTC; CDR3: CASSPRQGGNYGYTF
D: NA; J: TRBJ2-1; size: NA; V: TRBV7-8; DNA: TGTGCCAGCAGCTCCTCTAGACCCCAGGGCAATGAGCAGTTCTTC; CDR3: CASSSSRPQGNEQFF
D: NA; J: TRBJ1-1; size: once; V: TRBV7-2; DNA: TGTGCCAGCAGAACGGGAATTAATGAAGCTTTCTTT; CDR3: CASRTGINEAFF
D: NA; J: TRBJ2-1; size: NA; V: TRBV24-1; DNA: TGTGCCACCAGTGATTTTCGTGGGAGCTCCTACAATGAGCAGTTCTTC; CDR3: CATSDFRGSSYNEQFF
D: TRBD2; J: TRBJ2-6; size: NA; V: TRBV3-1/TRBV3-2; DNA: TGTGCCAGCAGCCAAATGGGGGGGGCTGGGGCCAACGTCCTGACTTTC; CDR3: CASSQMGGAGANVLTF
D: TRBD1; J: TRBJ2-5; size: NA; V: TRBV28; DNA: TGTGCCAGCAGAACCGGGACAGAAGAGACCCAGTACTTC; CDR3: CASRTGTEETQYF